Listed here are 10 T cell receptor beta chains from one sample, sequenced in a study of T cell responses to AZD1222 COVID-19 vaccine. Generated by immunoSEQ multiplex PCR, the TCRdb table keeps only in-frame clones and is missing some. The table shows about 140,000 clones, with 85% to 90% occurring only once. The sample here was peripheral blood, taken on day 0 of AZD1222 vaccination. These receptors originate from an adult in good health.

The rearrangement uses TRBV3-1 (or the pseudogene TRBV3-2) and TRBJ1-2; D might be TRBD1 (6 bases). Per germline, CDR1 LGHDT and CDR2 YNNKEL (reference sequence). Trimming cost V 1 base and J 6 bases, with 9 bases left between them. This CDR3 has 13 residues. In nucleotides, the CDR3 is TGTGCCAGCAGCCAAGCCAGGGGAAATGGCTACACCTTC. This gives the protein CASSQARGNGYTF.

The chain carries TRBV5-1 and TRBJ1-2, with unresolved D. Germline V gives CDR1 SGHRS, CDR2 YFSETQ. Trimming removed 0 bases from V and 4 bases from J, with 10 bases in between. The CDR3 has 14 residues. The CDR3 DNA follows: TGCGCCAGCAGCTTGGGAACGGCTCTCTATGGCTACACCTTC. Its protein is CASSLGTALYGYTF.

CDR3 loop: CASSESGRKNTEAFF. CDR3 DNA sequence: TGTGCCAGCAGTGAATCGGGACGGAAGAACACTGAAGCTTTCTTT. The rearrangement links TRBV6-4 to TRBJ1-1; D perhaps matches TRBD1 (5 bases). Trimming took off 3 bases at V and 1 base at J, with 12 bases between the two ends. CDR1 is MRHNA, CDR2 SNTAGT, per germline. CDR3 length equals 15 residues.

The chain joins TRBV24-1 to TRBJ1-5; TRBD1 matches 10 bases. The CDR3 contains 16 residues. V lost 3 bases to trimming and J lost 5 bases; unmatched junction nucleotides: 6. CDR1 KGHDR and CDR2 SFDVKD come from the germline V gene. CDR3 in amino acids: CATSDRGTGVYQPQHF. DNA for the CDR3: TGTGCCACCAGTGATCGTGGGACAGGGGTATATCAGCCCCAGCATTTT.

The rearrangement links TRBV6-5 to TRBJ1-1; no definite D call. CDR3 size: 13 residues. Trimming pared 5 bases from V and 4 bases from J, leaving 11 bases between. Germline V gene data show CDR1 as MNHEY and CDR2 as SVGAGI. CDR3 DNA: TGTGCCAGCAGTCGCGGAGGGAGCACTGAAGCTTTCTTT. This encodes CASSRGGSTEAFF.

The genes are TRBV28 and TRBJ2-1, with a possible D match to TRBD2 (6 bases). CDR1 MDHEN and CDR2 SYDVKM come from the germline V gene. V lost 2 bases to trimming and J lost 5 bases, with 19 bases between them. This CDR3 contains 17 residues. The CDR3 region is CASSLVRGGITNNEQFF. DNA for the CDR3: TGTGCCAGCAGTTTAGTCAGAGGCGGGATTACTAACAATGAGCAGTTCTTC. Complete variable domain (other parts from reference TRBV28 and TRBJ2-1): DVKVTQSSRYLVKRTGEKVFLECVQDMDHENMFWYRQDPGLGLRLIYFSYDVKMKEKGDIPEGYSVSREKKERFSLILESASTNQTSMYLCASSLVRGGITNNEQFFGPGTRLTVL.

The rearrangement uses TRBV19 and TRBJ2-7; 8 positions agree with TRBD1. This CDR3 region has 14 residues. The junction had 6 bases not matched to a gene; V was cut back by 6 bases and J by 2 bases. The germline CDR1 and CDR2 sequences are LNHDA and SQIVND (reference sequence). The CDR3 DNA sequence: TGTGCCAGTAGGAATACAGGGGGGACCTACGAGCAGTACTTC. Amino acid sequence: CASRNTGGTYEQYF.

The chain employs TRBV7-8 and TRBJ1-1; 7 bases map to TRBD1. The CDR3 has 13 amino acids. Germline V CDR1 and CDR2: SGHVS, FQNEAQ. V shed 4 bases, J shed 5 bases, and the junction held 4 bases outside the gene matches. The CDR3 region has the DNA TGTGCCAGCAGCTCAGGGGGGCGGACTGAAGCTTTCTTT. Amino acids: CASSSGGRTEAFF.

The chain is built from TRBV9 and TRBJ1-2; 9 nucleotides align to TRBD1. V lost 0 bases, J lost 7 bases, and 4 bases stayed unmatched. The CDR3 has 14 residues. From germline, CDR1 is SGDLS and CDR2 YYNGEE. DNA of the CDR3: TGTGCCAGCAGCGTAGAGACAGGGGGGACTGGCTACACCTTC. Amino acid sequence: CASSVETGGTGYTF.

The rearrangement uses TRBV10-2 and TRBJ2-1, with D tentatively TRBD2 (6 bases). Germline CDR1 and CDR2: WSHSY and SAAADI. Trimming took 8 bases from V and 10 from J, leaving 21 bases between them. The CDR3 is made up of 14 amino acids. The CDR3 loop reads CASSVSSGGIEQFF. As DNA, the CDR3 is TGCGCCAGCTCGGTTAGCAGCGGCGGGATAGAGCAGTTCTTC.